The clone carrying this TCR beta chain was counted at least ten times. These data are taken from a study of T cells in Graves' hyperthyroidism and ophthalmopathy. Looked up from germline, CDR1 is MNHNS and CDR2 is SASEGT. The V segment lost 4 bases and the J segment 8 bases; nucleotides outside the gene matches: 9. The CDR3 covers 14 residues. Authors of the study amplified TCR beta CDR3 regions from RNA transcripts. An initial round of RT-PCR targeting the TCR CDR3 relied on the HTBI primer set. TCRdb called the multiplex PCR reads again in MiXCR, with one record for every CDR3 protein. This table holds a few hundred thousand distinct CDR3 sequences, less than 25% found once.

This chain connects TRBV6-1 to TRBJ1-2; 8 nucleotides agree with TRBD1. Sequenced sample: blood. The sequence was obtained from a man between 18 and 35 years old with Graves' hyperthyroidism. The CDR3 nucleotides are TGTGCCAGCAGTGCAGGGGGCAGGCTGAAAGGCTACACCTTC. It codes for CASSAGGRLKGYTF.